This T cell receptor (beta chain) was recorded in a study of T cells in Graves' hyperthyroidism and ophthalmopathy. Findings and limits, study-wide: Separation of ophthalmopathy from stable hyperthyroidism was achieved by a 13 V-J model.

TCR beta CDR3 regions were amplified from RNA. HTBI primers were employed in a first-round RT-PCR of the TCR CDR3. TCRdb itself ran the multiplex PCR reads through MiXCR, one entry per CDR3 protein. The data hold about 640,000 distinct CDR3 sequences, with around 21% observed a single time. Between the trimmed V and J ends, which lost 2 bases and 4 bases, there was a span of 14 bases. The CDR3 is 16 amino acids. The germline V gene encodes CDR1 MNHNY and CDR2 SVGAGI (reference sequence). A word on this clonotype: Its antigen is not identified.

Sequenced input: blood. The V call is TRBV6-6, the J call TRBJ1-4; D possibly corresponds to TRBD1 (6 bases). This TCR was recovered from a man aged 25 to 45 with Graves' ophthalmopathy. The CDR3 nucleotides are TGTGCCAGCAGTTACGGGGGGCTACTTCATAATGAAAAACTGTTTTTT. It translates to CASSYGGLLHNEKLFF.